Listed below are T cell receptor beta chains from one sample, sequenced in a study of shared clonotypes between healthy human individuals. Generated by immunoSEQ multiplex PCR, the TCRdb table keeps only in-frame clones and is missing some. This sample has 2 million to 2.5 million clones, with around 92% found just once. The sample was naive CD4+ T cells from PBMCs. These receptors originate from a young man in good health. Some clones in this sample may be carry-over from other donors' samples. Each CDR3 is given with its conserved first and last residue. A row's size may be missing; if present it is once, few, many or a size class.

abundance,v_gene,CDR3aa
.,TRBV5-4,CASGAGVNQPQHF
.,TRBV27,CASSPLVRQGDTGELFF
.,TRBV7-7,CASSLGQGRDTQYF
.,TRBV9,CASSVGYGRAGYYNEQFF
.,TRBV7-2,CASSLNRVVPGYTF
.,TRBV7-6,CASSLAPGNTIYF
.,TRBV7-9,CASSLDNTDGYTF
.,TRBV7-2,CASSLASFSYEQYF
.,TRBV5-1,CASTPTAGAGEKLFF
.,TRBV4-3,CASSQGSGDQPQHF
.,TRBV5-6,CASRDREEQYF
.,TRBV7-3,CASSLERATSYEQYF
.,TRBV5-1,CASSLVVGTGEQYF
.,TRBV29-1,CSVEGQGLGHYGYTF
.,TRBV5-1,CASRGLSTDTQYF
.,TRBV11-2,CASSSRTGTYEQYF
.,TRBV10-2,CASVGLARGEQYF
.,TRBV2,CASRAGLGNEKLFF
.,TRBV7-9,CASSLMTEYNEQFF
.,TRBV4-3,CASSQAPGLAGGHEQFF
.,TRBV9,CASSVTGTGGINEQYF
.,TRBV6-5,CASSYVRGNYGYTF
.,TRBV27,CASSRPDSYNQPQHF
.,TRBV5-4,CASSLGMTSGSRETQYF
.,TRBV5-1,CASSSFSGWAGELFF
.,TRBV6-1,CASLRAGNTIYF
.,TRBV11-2,CASSTGTSGRDEQFF
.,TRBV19,CASIQGPYGTEAFF
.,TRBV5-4,CASSPASGSRNEQFF
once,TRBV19,CASSRKSGSAINEQFF
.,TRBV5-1,CASSLMLRVPGLNTEAFF
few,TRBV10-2,CATKGQSNQPQHF